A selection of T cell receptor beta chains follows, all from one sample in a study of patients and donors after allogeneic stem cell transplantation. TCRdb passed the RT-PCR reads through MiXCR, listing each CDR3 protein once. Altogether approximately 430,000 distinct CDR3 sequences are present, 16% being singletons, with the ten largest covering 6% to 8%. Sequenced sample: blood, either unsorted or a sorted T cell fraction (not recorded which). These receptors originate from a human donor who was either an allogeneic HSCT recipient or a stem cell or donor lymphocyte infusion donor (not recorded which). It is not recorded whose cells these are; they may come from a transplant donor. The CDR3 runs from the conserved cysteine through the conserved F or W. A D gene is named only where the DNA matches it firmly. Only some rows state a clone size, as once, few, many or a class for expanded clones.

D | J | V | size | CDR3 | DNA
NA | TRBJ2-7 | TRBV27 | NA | CASSFGGAPSYEQYF | TGTGCCAGCAGTTTTGGAGGGGCTCCCTCCTACGAGCAGTACTTC
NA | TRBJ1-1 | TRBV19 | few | CASSFSADMNTEAFF | TGTGCCAGTAGTTTCTCGGCCGACATGAACACTGAAGCTTTCTTT
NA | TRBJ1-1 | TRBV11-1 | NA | CASSLVPLRPPLVSTEAFF | TGTGCCAGCAGCTTAGTCCCCCTTCGACCGCCATTAGTGTCCACTGAAGCTTTCTTT
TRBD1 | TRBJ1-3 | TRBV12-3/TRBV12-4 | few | CASSLPGTAVGTIYF | TGTGCCAGCAGTTTACCTGGGACAGCCGTGGGCACCATATATTTT
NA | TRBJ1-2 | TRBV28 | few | CASSFRQGRTWGYTF | TGTGCCAGCAGTTTTAGGCAGGGCAGAACTTGGGGCTACACCTTC
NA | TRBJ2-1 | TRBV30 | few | CAWSLRSYNEQFF | TGTGCCTGGAGCCTAAGGTCCTACAATGAGCAGTTCTTC
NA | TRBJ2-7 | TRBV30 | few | CAWRGSDRSYEQYF | TGTGCCTGGAGAGGATCGGACAGAAGCTACGAGCAGTACTTC
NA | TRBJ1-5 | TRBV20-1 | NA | CSAREGGRTGNQPQHF | TGCAGTGCTAGAGAAGGGGGAAGGACAGGCAATCAGCCCCAGCATTTT
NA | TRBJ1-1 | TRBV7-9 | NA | CASSPGTHNTEAFF | TGTGCCAGCAGCCCCGGGACCCATAACACTGAAGCTTTCTTT
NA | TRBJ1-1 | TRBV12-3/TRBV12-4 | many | CASSPYGRNTEAFF | TGTGCCAGCAGTCCTTACGGCCGGAACACTGAAGCTTTCTTT
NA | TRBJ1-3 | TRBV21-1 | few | CASSKGKERGNTIYF | TGTGCCAGCAGCAAAGGGAAGGAGAGAGGAAACACCATATATTTT
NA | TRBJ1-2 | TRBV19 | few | CASSLRDIYGYTF | TGTGCCAGTAGTCTACGAGACATCTATGGCTACACCTTC
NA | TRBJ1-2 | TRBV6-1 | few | CASSSRGRGDGYTF | TGTGCCAGCAGCTCCCGGGGGCGCGGAGATGGCTACACCTTC
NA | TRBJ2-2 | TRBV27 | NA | CASSPSEWLFF | TGTGCCAGCAGTCCCAGCGAATGGCTGTTTTTT
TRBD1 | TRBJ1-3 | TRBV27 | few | CASSRTGTGNIFSGNTIYF | TGTGCCAGCAGTCGCACCGGGACAGGGAACATCTTCTCTGGAAACACCATATATTTT
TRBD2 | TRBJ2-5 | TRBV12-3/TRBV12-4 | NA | CASSFRAGRETQYF | TGTGCCAGCAGTTTTAGAGCGGGGAGAGAGACCCAGTACTTC
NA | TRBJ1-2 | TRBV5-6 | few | CASSLKGGYGYTF | TGTGCCAGCAGCTTAAAGGGGGGGTACGGCTACACCTTC
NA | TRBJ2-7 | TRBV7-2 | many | CASSLLWEQYF | TGTGCCAGCAGCTTATTATGGGAGCAGTACTTC
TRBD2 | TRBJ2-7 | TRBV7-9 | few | CASDREGHEQYF | TGTGCCAGCGACCGGGAGGGCCACGAGCAGTACTTC
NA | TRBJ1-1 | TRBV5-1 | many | CASSRRGENTEAFF | TGCGCCAGCAGCCGTAGGGGAGAGAACACTGAAGCTTTCTTT
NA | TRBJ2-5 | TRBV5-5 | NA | CASSLFDGYQETQYF | TGTGCCAGCAGCTTGTTCGACGGCTACCAAGAGACCCAGTACTTC
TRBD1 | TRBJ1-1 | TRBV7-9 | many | CASSPLPGQGRAFF | TGTGCCAGCAGCCCATTACCCGGACAGGGTAGAGCTTTCTTT
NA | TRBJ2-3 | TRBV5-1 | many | CASSLLRRDTQYF | TGCGCCAGCAGCTTGCTGAGGAGGGATACGCAGTATTTT
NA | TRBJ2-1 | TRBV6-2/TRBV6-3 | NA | CASSYPDYEQFF | TGTGCCAGCAGTTACCCGGACTATGAGCAGTTCTTC
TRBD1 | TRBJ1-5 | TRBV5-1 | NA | CASSVTGTGEQPQHF | TGCGCCAGCAGCGTAACAGGGACAGGGGAACAGCCCCAGCATTTT
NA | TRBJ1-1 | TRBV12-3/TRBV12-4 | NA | CASSLQGPYTEAFF | TGTGCCAGCAGTTTACAGGGGCCATACACTGAAGCTTTCTTT
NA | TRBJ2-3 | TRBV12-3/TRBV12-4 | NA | CACIRQFAQYF | TGTGCCTGCATCCGCCAGTTCGCGCAGTATTTT
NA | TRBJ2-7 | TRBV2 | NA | CASSERLGSLYEQYF | TGTGCCAGCAGTGAACGTCTGGGCAGTCTATACGAGCAGTACTTC
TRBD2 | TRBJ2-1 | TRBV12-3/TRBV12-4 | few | CASSLALAGGRNEQFF | TGTGCCAGCAGTTTAGCTCTAGCGGGGGGGCGGAATGAGCAGTTCTTC
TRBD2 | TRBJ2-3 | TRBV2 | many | CASRATSGPGTQYF | TGTGCCAGCAGGGCGACTAGCGGACCCGGTACGCAGTATTTT
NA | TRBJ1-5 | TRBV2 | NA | CASTESQPQHF | TGTGCCAGCACGGAGAGTCAGCCCCAGCATTTT
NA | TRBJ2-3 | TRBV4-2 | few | CASSQDWDSVSTDTQYF | TGTGCCAGCAGCCAAGATTGGGATAGCGTAAGCACAGATACGCAGTATTTT
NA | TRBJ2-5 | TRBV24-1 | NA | CATSETTGKGAQYF | TGTGCCACCAGTGAGACTACAGGGAAGGGGGCCCAGTACTTC
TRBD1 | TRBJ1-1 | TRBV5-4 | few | CASGRGDTEAFF | TGTGCCAGCGGCAGGGGGGACACTGAAGCTTTCTTT
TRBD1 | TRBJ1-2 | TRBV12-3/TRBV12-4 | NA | CASSPDRAHGYTF | TGTGCCAGCAGTCCCGACAGGGCCCACGGCTACACCTTC
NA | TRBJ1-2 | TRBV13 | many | CASSQPGAAGGYGYTF | TGTGCCAGCAGCCAACCGGGGGCAGCAGGAGGCTATGGCTACACCTTC
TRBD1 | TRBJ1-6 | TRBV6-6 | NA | CASSLGTGKVF | TGTGCCAGCAGTTTGGGGACAGGGAAGGTCTTT
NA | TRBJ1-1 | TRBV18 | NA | CASSPRVGAFF | TGTGCCAGCTCACCCCGAGTGGGGGCTTTCTTT
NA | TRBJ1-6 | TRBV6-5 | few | CASSYEWQDNSPLHF | TGTGCCAGCAGTTACGAATGGCAGGATAATTCACCCCTCCACTTT
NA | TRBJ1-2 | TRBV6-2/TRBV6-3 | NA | CASSNRLLDGYTF | TGTGCCAGCAGCAACAGGCTCTTGGATGGCTACACCTTC
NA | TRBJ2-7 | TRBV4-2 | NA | CASSQEQTGGLYEQYF | TGTGCCAGCAGCCAAGAGCAAACGGGGGGCCTCTACGAGCAGTACTTC
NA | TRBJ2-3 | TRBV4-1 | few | CASSQDSVGTDTQYF | TGCGCCAGCAGCCAAGATTCGGTGGGCACAGATACGCAGTATTTT
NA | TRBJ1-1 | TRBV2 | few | CVSSDGSQPTEAFF | TGTGTCAGCAGTGATGGGTCCCAGCCCACTGAAGCTTTCTTT
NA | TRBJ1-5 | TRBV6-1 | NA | CASRPTRSQPQHF | TGTGCCAGCAGGCCCACACGGTCTCAGCCCCAGCATTTT
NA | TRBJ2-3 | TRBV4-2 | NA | CASSQEGHSGGTQYF | TGTGCCAGCAGCCAAGAGGGACATTCGGGAGGTACGCAGTATTTT
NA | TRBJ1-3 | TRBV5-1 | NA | CASSLGPARSSGNTIYF | TGCGCCAGCAGCTTGGGGCCCGCTAGAAGCTCTGGAAACACCATATATTTT
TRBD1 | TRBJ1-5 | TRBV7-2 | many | CASSLDRGGQPQHF | TGTGCCAGCAGCTTAGACAGGGGGGGTCAGCCCCAGCATTTT
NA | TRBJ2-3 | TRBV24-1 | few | CATSDLQWPSGTDTQYF | TGTGCCACCAGTGATTTGCAGTGGCCTAGCGGCACAGATACGCAGTATTTT
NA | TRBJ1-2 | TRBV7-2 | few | CASSLAGQLGQGYTF | TGTGCCAGCAGCTTAGCAGGGCAGTTGGGGCAAGGCTACACCTTC
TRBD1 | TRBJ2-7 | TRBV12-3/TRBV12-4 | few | CASKRSLDRDLYEQYF | TGTGCCAGCAAACGTTCGCTGGACAGGGATCTCTACGAGCAGTACTTC
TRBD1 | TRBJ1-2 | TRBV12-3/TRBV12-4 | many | CASSGQGPPNYGYTF | TGTGCCAGCAGTGGACAGGGGCCCCCTAACTATGGCTACACCTTC
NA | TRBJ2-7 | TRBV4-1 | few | CASSQEATGPYEQYF | TGCGCCAGCAGCCAAGAGGCGACAGGCCCCTACGAGCAGTACTTC
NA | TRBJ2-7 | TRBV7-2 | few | CASSRFPGDEQYF | TGTGCCAGCAGCCGATTCCCAGGTGACGAGCAGTACTTC
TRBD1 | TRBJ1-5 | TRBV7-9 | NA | CASSQGTGSHSNQPQHF | TGTGCCAGCAGCCAGGGGACAGGCTCCCATAGCAATCAGCCCCAGCATTTT
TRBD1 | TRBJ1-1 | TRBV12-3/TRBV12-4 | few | CASSFSMGQGVFTEAFF | TGTGCCAGCAGTTTTTCTATGGGACAGGGGGTATTCACTGAAGCTTTCTTT
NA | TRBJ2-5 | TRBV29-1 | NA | CSVEGLPGLGSETQYF | TGCAGCGTTGAAGGCCTCCCGGGTTTGGGTAGCGAGACCCAGTACTTC
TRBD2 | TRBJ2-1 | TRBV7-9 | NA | CASSLVGTSGHNEQFF | TGTGCCAGCAGCTTAGTTGGGACTAGCGGGCACAATGAGCAGTTCTTC